This T cell receptor (beta chain) was captured in a study of graft-versus-host responses after intestinal transplantation. The wider study: The study gave all recipients anti-thymocyte globulin induction, then tacrolimus and steroids for 2 to 3 years. General study results and limits: Graft-donor T cell macrochimerism coincided with high graft-versus-host to host-versus-graft clonal ratios in allografts. GvH clones surfaced in recipient marrow, some emerging earlier in ileum or blood.

In regard to this clone: Its specificity is unknown.

CDR3 length equals 14 residues. The V end was cut by 5 bases, the J end by 0 bases, with 8 bases between. Germline values: CDR1 SNHLY, CDR2 FYNNEI. The table came from immunoSEQ multiplex PCR; TCRdb's copy has only in-frame clones and leaves some out. The sample lists 130,000 or so clones; just over 90% were seen once. The chain uses TRBV2 and TRBJ1-3; D uncertain. The sequenced sample was unstimulated CD4+ T cells sorted from spleen or lymph node cells, obtained before intestinal transplant. This receptor was taken from a human donor who received an intestinal transplant. Written as DNA, the CDR3 is TGTGCCAGCAGTTTTGGGTTCTCTGGAAACACCATATATTTT. Translating gives CASSFGFSGNTIYF.